This T cell receptor beta chain was sequenced in a study of blood T cell repertoires in COVID-19. Turning to the study itself: Italy, Spain and the United States were the sources of the convalescent and acute COVID-19 samples. T cells, B-cell-depleted T cells, or PBMCs provided the cDNA or gDNA that served as material.

Authors' methods: Reference gene primers were amplified, and this amplification served to estimate nucleated cell counts. Assay: immunoSEQ multiplex PCR; the TCRdb copy retains only in-frame clones and omits some. V, J and clone size are taken as reported in that table, and D and trimming were inferred from the DNA itself. The repertoire holds about 70,000 clones, with approximately 87% as singletons. This clone has just one count. V shed 5 bases and J 0 bases; nucleotides not matched to a gene: 7. This CDR3 is 16 amino acids long. From germline, CDR1 is MDHEN and CDR2 SYDVKM. The source of this sequence is a man aged 45-65 years with active COVID-19. Sequenced sample: peripheral blood. This chain uses TRBV28 with TRBJ2-4; TRBD2 matches at 7 bases. The CDR3 nucleotides are TGTGCCAGCAGTGGGGGGGTTAGGGTAGCCAAAAACATTCAGTACTTC. Its protein product is CASSGGVRVAKNIQYF.